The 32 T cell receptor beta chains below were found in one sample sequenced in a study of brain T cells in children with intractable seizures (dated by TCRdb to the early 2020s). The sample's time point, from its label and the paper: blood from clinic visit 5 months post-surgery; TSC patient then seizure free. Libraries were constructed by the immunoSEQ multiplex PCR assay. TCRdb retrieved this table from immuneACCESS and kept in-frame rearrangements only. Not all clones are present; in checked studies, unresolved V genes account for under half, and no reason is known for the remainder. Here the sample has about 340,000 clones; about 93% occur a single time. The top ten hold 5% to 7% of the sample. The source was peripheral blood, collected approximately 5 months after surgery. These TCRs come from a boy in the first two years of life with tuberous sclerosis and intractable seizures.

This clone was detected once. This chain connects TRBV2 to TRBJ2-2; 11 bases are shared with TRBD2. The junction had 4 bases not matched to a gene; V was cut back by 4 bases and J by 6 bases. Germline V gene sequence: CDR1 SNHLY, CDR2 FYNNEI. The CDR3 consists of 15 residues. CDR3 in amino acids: CASSASGRRAGELFF. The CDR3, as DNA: TGTGCCAGCAGTGCTAGCGGGAGGCGGGCCGGGGAGCTGTTTTTT.

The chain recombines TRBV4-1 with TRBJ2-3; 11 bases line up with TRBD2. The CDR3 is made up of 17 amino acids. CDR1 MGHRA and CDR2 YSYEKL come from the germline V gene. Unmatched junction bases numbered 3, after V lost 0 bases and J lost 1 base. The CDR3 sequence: CASSQEKLAGGTDTQYF. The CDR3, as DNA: TGCGCCAGCAGCCAAGAAAAACTAGCGGGAGGCACAGATACGCAGTATTTT.

The CDR3 region is CASGLVLGREALQITDTQYF. CDR3 in DNA: TGTGCTAGTGGTTTGGTACTGGGGCGGGAGGCCCTACAAATCACAGATACGCAGTATTTT. The chain is built from TRBV12-5 and TRBJ2-3, with TRBD2 matching 8 bases. Germline V lookup: CDR1 LGHNT, CDR2 FRNRAP. The CDR3 is made up of 20 amino acids. V trimming: 0 bases; J trimming: 2 bases; junction bases outside the gene matches: 16.

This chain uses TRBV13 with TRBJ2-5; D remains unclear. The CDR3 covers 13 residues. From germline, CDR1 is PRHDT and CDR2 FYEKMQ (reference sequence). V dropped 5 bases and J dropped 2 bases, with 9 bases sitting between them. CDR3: CASSLRIQETQYF. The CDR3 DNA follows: TGTGCCAGCAGCCTCCGCATACAAGAGACCCAGTACTTC.

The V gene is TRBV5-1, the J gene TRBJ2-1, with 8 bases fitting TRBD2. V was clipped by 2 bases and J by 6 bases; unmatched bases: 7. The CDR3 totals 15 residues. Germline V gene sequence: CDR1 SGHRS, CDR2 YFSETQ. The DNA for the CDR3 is TGCGCCAGCAGCTTCGGCGGGGGGATCATCAATGAGCAGTTCTTC. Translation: CASSFGGGIINEQFF.

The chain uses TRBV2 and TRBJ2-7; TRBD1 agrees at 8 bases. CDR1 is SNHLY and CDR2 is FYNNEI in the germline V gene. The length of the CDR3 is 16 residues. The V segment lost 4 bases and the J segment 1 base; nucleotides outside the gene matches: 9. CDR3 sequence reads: CASSAQGVDGSYEQYF. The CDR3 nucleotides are TGTGCCAGCAGTGCACAGGGGGTGGATGGATCCTACGAGCAGTACTTC. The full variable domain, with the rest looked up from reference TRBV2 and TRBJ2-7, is EPEVTQTPSHQVTQMGQEVILRCVPISNHLYFYWYRQILGQKVEFLVSFYNNEISEKSEIFDDQFSVERPDGSNFTLKIRSTKLEDSAMYFCASSAQGVDGSYEQYFGPGTRLTVT.

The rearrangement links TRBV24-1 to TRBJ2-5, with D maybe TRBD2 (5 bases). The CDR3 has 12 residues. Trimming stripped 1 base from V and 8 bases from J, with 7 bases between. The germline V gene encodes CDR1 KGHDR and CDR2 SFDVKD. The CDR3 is CATSDFEGTQYF. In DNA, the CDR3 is TGTGCCACCAGTGATTTTGAGGGAACCCAGTACTTC.

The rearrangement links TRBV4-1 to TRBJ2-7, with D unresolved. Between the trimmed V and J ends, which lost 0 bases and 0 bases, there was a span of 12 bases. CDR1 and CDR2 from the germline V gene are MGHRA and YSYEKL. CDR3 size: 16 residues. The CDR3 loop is CASSQEGAVRSYEQYF. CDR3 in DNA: TGCGCCAGCAGCCAAGAGGGTGCGGTACGCTCCTACGAGCAGTACTTC.

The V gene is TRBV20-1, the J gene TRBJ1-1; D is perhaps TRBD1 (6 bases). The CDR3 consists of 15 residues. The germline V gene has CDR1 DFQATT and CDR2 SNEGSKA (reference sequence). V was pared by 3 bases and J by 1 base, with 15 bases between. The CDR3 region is CSASGPEQGNTEAFF. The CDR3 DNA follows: TGCAGTGCTAGTGGCCCGGAACAGGGGAACACTGAAGCTTTCTTT.

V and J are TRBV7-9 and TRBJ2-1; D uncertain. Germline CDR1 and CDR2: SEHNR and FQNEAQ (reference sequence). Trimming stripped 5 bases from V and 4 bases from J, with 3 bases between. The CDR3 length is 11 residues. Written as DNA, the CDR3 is TGTGCCAGCAGCGAGTACAATGAGCAGTTCTTC. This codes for CASSEYNEQFF.

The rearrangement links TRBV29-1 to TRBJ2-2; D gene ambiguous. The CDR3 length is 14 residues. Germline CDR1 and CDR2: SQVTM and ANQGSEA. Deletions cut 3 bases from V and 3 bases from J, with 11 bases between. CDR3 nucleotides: TGCAGCGTTGAGGGCAGAAGGGACACCGGGGAGCTGTTTTTT. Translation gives CSVEGRRDTGELFF.

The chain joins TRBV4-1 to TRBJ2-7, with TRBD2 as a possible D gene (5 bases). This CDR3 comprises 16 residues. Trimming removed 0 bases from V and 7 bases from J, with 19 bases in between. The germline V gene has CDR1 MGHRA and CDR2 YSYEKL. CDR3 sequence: CASSQEPTPKGGEQYF. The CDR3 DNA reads TGCGCCAGCAGCCAAGAACCGACGCCGAAGGGCGGGGAGCAGTACTTC.

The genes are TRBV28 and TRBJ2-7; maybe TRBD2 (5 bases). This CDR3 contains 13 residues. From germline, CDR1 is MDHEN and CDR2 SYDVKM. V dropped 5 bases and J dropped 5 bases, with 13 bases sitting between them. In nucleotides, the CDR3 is TGTGCCAGCAGTGAGAGGCGGGCGGACGAGCAGTACTTC. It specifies CASSERRADEQYF.

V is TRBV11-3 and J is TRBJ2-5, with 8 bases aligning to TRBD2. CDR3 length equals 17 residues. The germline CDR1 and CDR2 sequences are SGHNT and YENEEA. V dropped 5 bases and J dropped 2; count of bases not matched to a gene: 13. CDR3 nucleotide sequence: TGTGCCAGCAGCCTACAACCCAGCGGGGGTGCTCAAGAGACCCAGTACTTC. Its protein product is CASSLQPSGGAQETQYF.

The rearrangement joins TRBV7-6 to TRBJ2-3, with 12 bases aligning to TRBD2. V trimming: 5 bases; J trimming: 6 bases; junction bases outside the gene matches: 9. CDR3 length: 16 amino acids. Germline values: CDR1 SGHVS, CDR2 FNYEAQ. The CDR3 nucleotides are TGTGCCAGCAGCCCGCTCCTAGCGGGGGGGGTGGATACGCAGTATTTT. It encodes CASSPLLAGGVDTQYF.

CDR3 nucleotide sequence: TGTGCCAGCAGCCGATTAGACAGATTCTCTGGAAACACCATATATTTT. Encoded protein: CASSRLDRFSGNTIYF. The chain is built from TRBV5-6 and TRBJ1-3, with D possibly matching TRBD1 (5 bases). Germline-derived CDR1 and CDR2 are SGHDT and YYEEEE. The CDR3 is made up of 16 amino acids. The V end was cut by 4 bases, the J end by 0 bases, with 14 bases between.

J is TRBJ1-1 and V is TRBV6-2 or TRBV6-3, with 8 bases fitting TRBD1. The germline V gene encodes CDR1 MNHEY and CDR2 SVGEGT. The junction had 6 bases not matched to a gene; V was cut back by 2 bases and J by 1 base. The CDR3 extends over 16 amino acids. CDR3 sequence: CASSYPPDRANTEAFF. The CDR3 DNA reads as TGTGCCAGCAGTTACCCCCCGGACAGGGCGAACACTGAAGCTTTCTTT.

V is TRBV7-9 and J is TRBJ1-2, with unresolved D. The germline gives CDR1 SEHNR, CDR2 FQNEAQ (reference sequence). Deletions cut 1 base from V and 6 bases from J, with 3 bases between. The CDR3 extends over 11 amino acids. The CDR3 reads CASSLGDGYTF. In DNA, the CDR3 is TGTGCCAGCAGCTTAGGGGATGGCTACACCTTC.

CDR3: CASGETGGGTDTQYF. The CDR3 nucleotides read TGTGCCAGCGGGGAGACGGGAGGTGGCACAGATACGCAGTATTTT. The chain is built from TRBV2 and TRBJ2-3, with 7 bases aligning to TRBD2. Germline V gene sequence: CDR1 SNHLY, CDR2 FYNNEI. CDR3 length: 15 amino acids. V lost 8 bases to trimming and J lost 1 base; unmatched junction nucleotides: 9.

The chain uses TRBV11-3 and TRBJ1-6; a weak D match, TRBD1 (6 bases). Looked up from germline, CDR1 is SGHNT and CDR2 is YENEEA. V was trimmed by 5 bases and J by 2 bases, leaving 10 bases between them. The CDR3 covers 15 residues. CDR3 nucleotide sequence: TGTGCCAGCAGCGCGCGACAGGCCTATAATTCACCCCTCCACTTT. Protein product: CASSARQAYNSPLHF.

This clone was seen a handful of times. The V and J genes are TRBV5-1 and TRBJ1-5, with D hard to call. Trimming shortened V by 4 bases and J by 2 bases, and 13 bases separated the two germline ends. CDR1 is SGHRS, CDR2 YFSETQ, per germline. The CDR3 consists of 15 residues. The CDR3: CASSPGNGGNQPQHF. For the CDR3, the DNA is TGCGCCAGCAGCCCTGGTAATGGAGGCAATCAGCCCCAGCATTTT. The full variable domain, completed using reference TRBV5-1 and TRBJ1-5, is KAGVTQTPRYLIKTRGQQVTLSCSPISGHRSVSWYQQTPGQGLQFLFEYFSETQRNKGNFPGRFSGRQFSNSRSEMNVSTLELGDSALYLCASSPGNGGNQPQHFGDGTRLSIL.

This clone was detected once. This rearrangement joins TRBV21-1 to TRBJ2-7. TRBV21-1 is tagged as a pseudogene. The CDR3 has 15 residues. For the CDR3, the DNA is TGTGCCAGCAGCAAAGCCCACGATTCCCTCTACGAGCAGTACTTC. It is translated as CASSKAHDSLYEQYF.

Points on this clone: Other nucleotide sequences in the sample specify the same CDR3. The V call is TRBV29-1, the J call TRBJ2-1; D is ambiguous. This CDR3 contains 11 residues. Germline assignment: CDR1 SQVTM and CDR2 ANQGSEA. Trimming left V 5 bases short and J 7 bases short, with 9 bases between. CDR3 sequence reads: CSVLGGNEQFF. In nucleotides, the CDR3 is TGCAGCGTTTTAGGTGGAAATGAGCAGTTCTTC.

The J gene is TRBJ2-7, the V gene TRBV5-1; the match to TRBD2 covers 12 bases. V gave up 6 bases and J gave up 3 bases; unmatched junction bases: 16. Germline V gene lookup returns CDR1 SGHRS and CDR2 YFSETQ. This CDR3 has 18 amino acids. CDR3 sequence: CASTTGHRLAGEIYEQYF. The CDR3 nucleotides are TGCGCCAGCACAACGGGACATAGACTAGCGGGGGAGATCTACGAGCAGTACTTC.

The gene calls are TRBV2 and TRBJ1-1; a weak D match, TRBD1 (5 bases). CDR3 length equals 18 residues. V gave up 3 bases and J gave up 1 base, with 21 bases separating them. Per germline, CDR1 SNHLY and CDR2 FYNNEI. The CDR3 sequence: CASSDPGTGQGGNTEAFF. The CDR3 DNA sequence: TGTGCCAGCAGTGACCCGGGAACAGGCCAAGGTGGGAACACTGAAGCTTTCTTT.

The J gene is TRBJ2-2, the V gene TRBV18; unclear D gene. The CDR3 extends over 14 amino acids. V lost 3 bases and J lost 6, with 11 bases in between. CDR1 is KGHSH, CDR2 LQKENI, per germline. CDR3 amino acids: CASSPPQVAGELFF. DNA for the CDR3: TGTGCCAGCTCACCTCCCCAGGTGGCCGGGGAGCTGTTTTTT.

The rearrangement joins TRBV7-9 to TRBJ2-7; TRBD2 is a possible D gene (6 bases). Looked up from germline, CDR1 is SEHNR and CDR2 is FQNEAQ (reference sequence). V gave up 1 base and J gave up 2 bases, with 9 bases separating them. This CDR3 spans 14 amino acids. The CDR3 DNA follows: TGTGCCAGCAGCTTAGGGGACTCCCCCTACGAGCAGTACTTC. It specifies CASSLGDSPYEQYF. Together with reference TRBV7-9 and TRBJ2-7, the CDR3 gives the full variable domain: DTGVSQNPRHKITKRGQNVTFRCDPISEHNRLYWYRQTLGQGPEFLTYFQNEAQLEKSRLLSDRFSAERPKGSFSTLEIQRTEQGDSAMYLCASSLGDSPYEQYFGPGTRLTVT.

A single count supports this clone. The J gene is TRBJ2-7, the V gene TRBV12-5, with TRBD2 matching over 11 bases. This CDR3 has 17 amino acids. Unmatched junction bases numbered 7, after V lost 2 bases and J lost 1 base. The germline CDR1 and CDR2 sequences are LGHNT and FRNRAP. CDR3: CASGLNGGLAVSYEQYF. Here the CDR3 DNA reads TGTGCTAGTGGTTTGAATGGGGGACTAGCGGTATCCTACGAGCAGTACTTC.

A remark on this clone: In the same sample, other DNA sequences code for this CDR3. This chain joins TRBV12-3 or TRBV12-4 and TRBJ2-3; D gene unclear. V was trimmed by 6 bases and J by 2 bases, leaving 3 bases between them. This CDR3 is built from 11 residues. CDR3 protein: CASSYTDTQYF. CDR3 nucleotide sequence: TGTGCCAGCAGCTACACAGATACGCAGTATTTT.

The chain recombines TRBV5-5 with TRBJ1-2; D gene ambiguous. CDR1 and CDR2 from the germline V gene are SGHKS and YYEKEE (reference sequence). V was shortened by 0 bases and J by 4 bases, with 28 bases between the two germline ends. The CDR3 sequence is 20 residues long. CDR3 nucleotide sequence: TGTGCCAGCAGCTTGGATTTGTTTCTCCCTCACGCCCGCTGGGGCTATGGCTACACCTTC. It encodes CASSLDLFLPHARWGYGYTF.

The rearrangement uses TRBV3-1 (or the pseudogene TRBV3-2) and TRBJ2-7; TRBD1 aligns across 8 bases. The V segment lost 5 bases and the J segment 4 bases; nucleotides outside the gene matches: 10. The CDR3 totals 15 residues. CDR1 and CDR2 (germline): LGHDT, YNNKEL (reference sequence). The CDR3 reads CASSKQTGAVYEQYF. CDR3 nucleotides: TGTGCCAGCAGCAAACAGACAGGGGCGGTTTACGAGCAGTACTTC.

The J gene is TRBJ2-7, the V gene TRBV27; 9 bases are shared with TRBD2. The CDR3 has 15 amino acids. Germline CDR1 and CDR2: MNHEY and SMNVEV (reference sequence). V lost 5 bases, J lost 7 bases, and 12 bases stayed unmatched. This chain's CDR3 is CASSPSREGPVEQYF. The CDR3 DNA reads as TGTGCCAGCAGTCCCTCGCGGGAGGGCCCCGTGGAGCAGTACTTC.